The 27 T cell receptor beta chains below all came from one sample that was sequenced in a study of neurological immune-mediated disorders. Documented time point: technical triplicate 2. TCRdb reprocessed the 5' RACE reads via MiXCR and lists one record per CDR3 protein. The sample includes about 55,000 distinct CDR3 sequences, less than 25% seen only once; the top ten take about 4.9%. Sample: PBMCs. The receptor source for this set is a man aged 55 to 70 with HTLV-1-associated myelopathy (HAM/TSP).

The V gene is TRBV29-1, the J gene TRBJ1-1; perhaps TRBD1 as D (6 bases). The germline V and J ends were trimmed by 7 bases and 4 bases, with 19 bases remaining between them. CDR3 length: 14 amino acids. CDR1 is SQVTM and CDR2 is ANQGSEA in the germline V gene. CDR3 bases: TGCAGCGCACTAGACGACAGGCGGTTCACTGAAGCTTTCTTT. Protein: CSALDDRRFTEAFF.

The table lists this clonotype with many counts. CDR3 protein: CASSQIGNEQFF. In nucleotides, the CDR3 is TGTGCCAGCAGCCAAATAGGTAATGAGCAGTTCTTC. This chain links TRBV3-1 with TRBJ2-1; no definite D call. Trimming removed 2 bases at V and 7 bases at J, with 6 bases between. The CDR3 runs 12 residues. Germline CDR1 and CDR2: LGHDT and YNNKEL (reference sequence).

The chain links TRBV29-1 to TRBJ2-3, with D unclear. Trimming cost V 0 bases and J 0 bases, with 1 base left between them. This CDR3 contains 12 residues. Germline values: CDR1 SQVTM, CDR2 ANQGSEA. DNA of the CDR3: TGCAGCGTTGAAGACAGCACAGATACGCAGTATTTT. It yields the protein CSVEDSTDTQYF.

The table lists this clonotype with many counts. CDR3 region: CASSQDRATGELFF. CDR3 bases: TGTGCCAGCTCACAAGACAGGGCGACCGGGGAGCTGTTTTTT. V and J are TRBV18 and TRBJ2-2; 7 bases map to TRBD1. Losses at the gene ends were 4 bases for V and 5 bases for J; bases not matched to a gene: 4. This CDR3 comprises 14 residues. The germline V gene encodes CDR1 KGHSH and CDR2 LQKENI.

This clonotype was observed many times. This chain connects TRBV20-1 to TRBJ2-3; 8 bases align to TRBD2. CDR3 length equals 15 residues. Germline CDR1 DFQATT, CDR2 SNEGSKA (reference sequence). The junction had 5 bases not matched to a gene; V was cut back by 3 bases and J by 0 bases. This chain's CDR3 is CSASPPSGSTDTQYF. Written as DNA, the CDR3 is TGCAGTGCTAGTCCTCCTAGCGGGAGCACAGATACGCAGTATTTT.

This clonotype was seen many times. The chain carries TRBV20-1 and TRBJ2-7; D may be TRBD2 (6 bases). Trimming left V 5 bases short and J 4 bases short, with 15 bases between. CDR1 is DFQATT and CDR2 is SNEGSKA in the germline V gene (reference sequence). This CDR3 is 13 amino acids long. DNA for the CDR3: TGCAGTGCTTGGAGCCAGGGAGGTTACGAGCAGTACTTC. Amino acids: CSAWSQGGYEQYF.

This clonotype showed up many times. This chain uses TRBV5-1 with TRBJ2-2; weak D call: TRBD2 (5 bases). There are 16 residues in the CDR3. Germline CDR1 reads SGHRS; CDR2 reads YFSETQ. V shed 0 bases and J shed 6 bases, with 15 bases lying between them. CDR3 bases: TGCGCCAGCAGCTTGGGTCTAATGGACTTGCCCGGGGAGCTGTTTTTT. This sequence encodes CASSLGLMDLPGELFF.

This clonotype was seen many times. The chain is built from TRBV29-1 and TRBJ1-2; D ambiguous. Trimming took off 4 bases at V and 3 bases at J, with 12 bases between the two ends. Germline CDR1 is SQVTM and CDR2 is ANQGSEA. The CDR3 sequence is 13 residues long. The CDR3 DNA sequence: TGCAGCGTTGGTCGGGCCGGAGACTATGGCTACACCTTC. Amino acid sequence: CSVGRAGDYGYTF.

This clonotype was seen ten or more times. The V and J genes are TRBV3-1 and TRBJ2-7, with 9 bases that match TRBD2. Trimming removed 5 bases from V and 0 bases from J; junction bases left unmatched: 8. Per germline, CDR1 LGHDT and CDR2 YNNKEL (reference sequence). The CDR3 runs to 16 residues. Here the CDR3 reads CASSLRSGRTSYEQYF. DNA for the CDR3: TGTGCCAGCAGCTTGAGAAGCGGGAGGACCTCCTACGAGCAGTACTTC.

This clonotype has just a few counts. The rearrangement links TRBV20-1 to TRBJ2-7; possible D gene TRBD2, 5 bases. V shed 7 bases and J shed 0 bases, with 16 bases lying between them. Germline loops: CDR1 DFQATT, CDR2 SNEGSKA (reference sequence). This CDR3 region has 14 residues. The CDR3 sequence is CSGSAEGHSYEQYF. DNA for the CDR3: TGCAGTGGATCGGCAGAGGGCCACTCCTACGAGCAGTACTTC.

There are many counts of this clonotype. This chain links TRBV7-3 with TRBJ2-3; no clear D gene. The CDR3 totals 15 residues. Germline CDR1 and CDR2: SGHTA and FQGTGA. The V and J ends lost 5 bases and 0 bases respectively, with 12 bases between them. This CDR3 is CASSPVGYSTDTQYF. CDR3 nucleotide sequence: TGTGCCAGCAGCCCCGTAGGCTATAGCACAGATACGCAGTATTTT.

This clonotype has at least ten counts. The chain combines TRBV12-3 or TRBV12-4 with TRBJ1-2; D remains unclear. Trimming took off 10 bases at V and 3 bases at J, with 12 bases between the two ends. This CDR3 spans 12 amino acids. The CDR3 DNA reads TGTGCCATCGAGAGGGCTTACTATGGCTACACCTTC. It yields the protein CAIERAYYGYTF.

The CDR3 spells CASSLTGTSNYGYTF. DNA of the CDR3: TGCGCCAGCAGCTTGACCGGGACAAGCAACTATGGCTACACCTTC. This chain links TRBV5-1 with TRBJ1-2; maybe TRBD1 (6 bases). The V end was cut by 1 base, the J end by 2 bases, with 12 bases between. This CDR3 comprises 15 residues. Looked up from germline, CDR1 is SGHRS and CDR2 is YFSETQ. The entire variable domain, with the rest obtained from reference TRBV5-1 and TRBJ1-2, is as follows: KAGVTQTPRYLIKTRGQQVTLSCSPISGHRSVSWYQQTPGQGLQFLFEYFSETQRNKGNFPGRFSGRQFSNSRSEMNVSTLELGDSALYLCASSLTGTSNYGYTFGSGTRLTVV.

This clonotype was detected many times. The CDR3 protein is CASSYSRAGYSNQPQHF. The CDR3 DNA reads TGTGCCAGCAGTTACTCTAGGGCAGGCTATAGCAATCAGCCCCAGCATTTT. V usage is TRBV6-6 and J usage is TRBJ1-5; D not resolved. V gave up 0 bases and J gave up 0 bases, with 12 bases separating them. This CDR3 contains 17 residues. In germline, CDR1 is MNHNY, CDR2 SVGAGI (reference sequence).

This clonotype was counted ten times or more. The gene calls are TRBV5-1 and TRBJ2-3, with D uncertain. CDR3 length: 14 amino acids. Germline V CDR1 and CDR2: SGHRS, YFSETQ. The V end was cut by 0 bases, the J end by 1 base, with 6 bases between. The CDR3 DNA is TGCGCCAGCAGCTTGGGCGAGGGCACAGATACGCAGTATTTT. Translated: CASSLGEGTDTQYF.

There are many counts of this clonotype. As DNA, the CDR3 is TGTGCCAGCAGTCCGCGGATTCTAGCGGGAGGTGGGCACGAGCAGTACTTC. Residues: CASSPRILAGGGHEQYF. The genes are TRBV28 and TRBJ2-7; the match to TRBD2 covers 11 bases. V shed 5 bases and J 5 bases; nucleotides not matched to a gene: 14. Germline V gene sequence: CDR1 MDHEN, CDR2 SYDVKM. This CDR3 contains 17 residues.

In its sample, this clonotype was seen many times. The rearrangement joins TRBV7-3 to TRBJ2-2; 7 bases align to TRBD2. J lost 1 base, V lost 6 bases, and 2 bases had no gene match. The germline gives CDR1 SGHTA, CDR2 FQGTGA. The CDR3 has 14 amino acids. DNA for the CDR3: TGTGCCAGCAGTCTAGCGGAGAACACCGGGGAGCTGTTTTTT. It yields the protein CASSLAENTGELFF.

This clonotype was seen a handful of times. The rearrangement uses TRBV19 and TRBJ2-3; tentative D call: TRBD2 (6 bases). The CDR3 consists of 13 residues. The germline V and J ends were trimmed by 7 bases and 4 bases, with 12 bases remaining between them. The germline gives CDR1 LNHDA, CDR2 SQIVND (reference sequence). The CDR3: CASNGGGADTQYF. CDR3 coding DNA: TGTGCCAGTAATGGCGGAGGGGCAGATACGCAGTATTTT.

This clonotype has at least ten counts. The chain links TRBV29-1 to TRBJ1-2, with 7 bases identical to TRBD1. The CDR3 is 13 amino acids. The V gene end was trimmed by 6 bases and the J gene end by 0 bases; junction bases not matched to a gene: 4. CDR1 is SQVTM and CDR2 is ANQGSEA in the germline V gene. The CDR3 region has the DNA TGCAGCGTCGGGGACAGTACTAACTATGGCTACACCTTC. Amino acids: CSVGDSTNYGYTF. The variable domain in full, with the rest retrieved from reference TRBV29-1 and TRBJ1-2, is SAVISQKPSRDICQRGTSLTIQCQVDSQVTMMFWYRQQPGQSLTLIATANQGSEATYESGFVIDKFPISRPNLTFSTLTVSNMSPEDSSIYLCSVGDSTNYGYTFGSGTRLTVV.

This clonotype was counted many times. The V and J genes are TRBV18 and TRBJ1-1; D uncertain. V was pared by 2 bases and J by 8 bases, with 12 bases between. Germline V gene sequence: CDR1 KGHSH, CDR2 LQKENI. This CDR3 contains 13 residues. The CDR3 sequence is CASSPSPKREAFF. In DNA form, the CDR3 reads TGTGCCAGCTCACCAAGCCCAAAGAGGGAAGCTTTCTTT.

This clonotype has just a few counts. The chain is built from TRBV6-5 and TRBJ1-1; no definite D call. The V gene lost 8 bases and the J gene lost 2 bases, with 3 bases spanning the gap. Germline assignment: CDR1 MNHEY and CDR2 SVGAGI. The CDR3 spans 10 residues. The CDR3 loop is CASGNTEAFF. In DNA, the CDR3 is TGTGCCAGCGGTAACACTGAAGCTTTCTTT.

This clonotype has only one observation. The chain links TRBV28 to TRBJ2-1; no definite D call. The CDR3 has 10 amino acids. Germline V gene data show CDR1 as MDHEN and CDR2 as SYDVKM. V was clipped by 5 bases and J by 6 bases, with 2 bases between them. This CDR3 reads CASSRNEQFF. The DNA of the CDR3 is TGTGCCAGCAGTCGCAATGAGCAGTTCTTC.

Many counts were recorded for this clonotype. This sequence joins TRBV9 and TRBJ2-5, with 8 bases lining up with TRBD2. CDR1 is SGDLS and CDR2 is YYNGEE in the germline V gene. The V and J ends lost 4 bases and 5 bases, in that order; junction bases with no gene match: 10. The CDR3 totals 15 residues. CDR3 region: CASSPQAGVGETQYF. The CDR3 DNA reads as TGTGCCAGCAGCCCCCAAGCGGGAGTTGGGGAGACCCAGTACTTC.

This clonotype came up many times. The chain couples TRBV5-1 to TRBJ2-5; 9 bases align to TRBD1. V was pared by 7 bases and J by 4 bases, with 5 bases of the junction left unmatched. The V gene's germline CDR1 is SGHRS and CDR2 YFSETQ. This CDR3 contains 13 residues. DNA for the CDR3: TGCGCCAGCGGCACAGGGGGCGGAGAGACCCAGTACTTC. Its protein is CASGTGGGETQYF. Complete variable domain (other parts from reference TRBV5-1 and TRBJ2-5): KAGVTQTPRYLIKTRGQQVTLSCSPISGHRSVSWYQQTPGQGLQFLFEYFSETQRNKGNFPGRFSGRQFSNSRSEMNVSTLELGDSALYLCASGTGGGETQYFGPGTRLLVL.

As concerns this clonotype: This clone may be a read error of a much larger clone one base away. The rearrangement uses TRBV28 and TRBJ2-2; D is perhaps TRBD2 (6 bases). Per germline, CDR1 MDHEN and CDR2 SYDVKM. This CDR3 comprises 15 residues. CDR3 sequence: CASSTRTLNTGGLFF. In DNA form, the CDR3 reads TGTGCCAGCAGTACCCGGACACTGAACACCGGGGGGCTGTTTTTT. The full variable domain, completed using reference TRBV28 and TRBJ2-2, is DVKVTQSSRYLVKRTGEKVFLECVQDMDHENMFWYRQDPGLGLRLIYFSYDVKMKEKGDIPEGYSVSREKKERFSLILESASTNQTSMYLCASSTRTLNTGGLFFGEGSRLTVL.

This clonotype has ten or more counts. At one of its ends the junction is not consistent with the germline gene, which may arise from a read error. This chain joins TRBV6-1 and TRBJ2-1; 8 positions match TRBD2. Germline V gene lookup returns CDR1 MNHNS and CDR2 SASEGT. The CDR3 loop spans 19 amino acids. The CDR3 sequence: CASREGASGSFLSYNEQFF. In nucleotides, the CDR3 is TGTGCCAGCAGGGAAGGGGCTAGCGGGTCCTTCCTCTCCTACAATGAGCAGTTCTTC.

This clonotype was seen repeatedly, ten times or more. V usage is TRBV6-1 and J usage is TRBJ1-5; 8 bases fit TRBD1. The CDR3 consists of 14 residues. Germline CDR1 is MNHNS and CDR2 is SASEGT. V dropped 7 bases and J dropped 1; count of bases not matched to a gene: 3. In nucleotides, the CDR3 is TGTGCCAGCAACGGACAGGGCAGCAATCAGCCCCAGCATTTT. Amino acids: CASNGQGSNQPQHF.